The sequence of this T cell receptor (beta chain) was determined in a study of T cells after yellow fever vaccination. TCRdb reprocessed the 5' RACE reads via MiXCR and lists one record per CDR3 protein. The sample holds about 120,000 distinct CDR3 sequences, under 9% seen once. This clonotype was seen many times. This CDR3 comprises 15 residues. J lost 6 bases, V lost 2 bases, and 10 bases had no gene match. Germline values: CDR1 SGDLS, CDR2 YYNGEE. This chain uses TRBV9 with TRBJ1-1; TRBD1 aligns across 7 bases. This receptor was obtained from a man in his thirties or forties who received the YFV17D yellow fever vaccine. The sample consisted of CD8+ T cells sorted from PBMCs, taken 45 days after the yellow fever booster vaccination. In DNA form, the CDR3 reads TGTGCCAGCAGCGTTGGAACAGGGGTTTTCTCTGAAGCTTTCTTT. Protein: CASSVGTGVFSEAFF.